The source of this T cell receptor beta chain is a study of glioma-infiltrating T cells after dendritic cell vaccination. Notes on this clone: As yet, its antigen is unknown.

CDR3 size: 14 residues. J gave up 1 base and V 5 bases, and 4 bases lay outside the gene matches. Germline values: CDR1 SGHRS, CDR2 YFSETQ. Overall study results and limits: Complete blood and tumor specimen sets were limited to few patients.

The primer mix had 60 V beta and 13 J beta primers. Clones were read by immunoSEQ multiplex PCR, and TCRdb kept only the in-frame ones, dropping some. The sample gives 90,000 to 100,000 clones, approximately 81% of which show up once; around 5.4% is in the top ten. This rearrangement joins TRBV5-1 to TRBJ2-5; 8 bases align to TRBD2. This sequence was found in a human donor with glioblastoma. The starting material was blood, obtained before dendritic cell vaccination. The CDR3 DNA is TGCGCCAGCAGGCGGGGGGTAAGCCAAGAGACCCAGTACTTC. This encodes CASRRGVSQETQYF. The whole variable domain, remainder taken from reference TRBV5-1 and TRBJ2-5, is KAGVTQTPRYLIKTRGQQVTLSCSPISGHRSVSWYQQTPGQGLQFLFEYFSETQRNKGNFPGRFSGRQFSNSRSEMNVSTLELGDSALYLCASRRGVSQETQYFGPGTRLLVL.